What follows are 18 T cell receptor beta chains derived from one specimen sequenced in a study of blood T cell repertoires in COVID-19. Assay used: immunoSEQ multiplex PCR; TCRdb lists only in-frame clones, some missing. The sample has 130,000 to 150,000 clones; around 84% are singletons. The specimen was peripheral blood. The receptors here all came from a human donor in a cohort sampled during active COVID-19.

V is TRBV5-4 and J is TRBJ2-7; 11 nucleotides align to TRBD1. CDR3 size: 15 residues. V shed 0 bases and J 6 bases; nucleotides not matched to a gene: 5. From germline, CDR1 is SGHNT and CDR2 YYREEE (reference sequence). CDR3 amino acids: CASSLVDRGRTEQYF. Here the CDR3 DNA reads TGTGCCAGCAGCTTGGTGGACAGGGGGCGCACCGAGCAGTACTTC.

This sequence joins TRBV5-1 and TRBJ2-7; 7 bases agree with TRBD2. J gave up 2 bases and V 0 bases, and 5 bases lay outside the gene matches. Per the germline V gene, CDR1 is SGHRS and CDR2 is YFSETQ. This CDR3 is built from 15 residues. CDR3 residues: CASSLAGGGPYEQYF. The CDR3 DNA is TGCGCCAGCAGCTTGGCAGGCGGGGGACCCTACGAGCAGTACTTC. The variable domain in full, completed from reference TRBV5-1 and TRBJ2-7, reads KAGVTQTPRYLIKTRGQQVTLSCSPISGHRSVSWYQQTPGQGLQFLFEYFSETQRNKGNFPGRFSGRQFSNSRSEMNVSTLELGDSALYLCASSLAGGGPYEQYFGPGTRLTVT.

V usage is TRBV6-5 and J usage is TRBJ1-1; D might be TRBD1 (5 bases). Germline lookup yields CDR1 MNHEY and CDR2 SVGAGI. The CDR3 has 13 amino acids. V was shortened by 6 bases and J by 4 bases, with 12 bases between the two germline ends. The CDR3 coding sequence is TGTGCCAGCAGGAGGATGGGGGGCACTGAAGCTTTCTTT. Its protein product is CASRRMGGTEAFF.

This clone was counted once. The chain uses TRBV6-5 and TRBJ1-3, with no clear D. The CDR3 is made up of 14 amino acids. The V end was cut by 0 bases, the J end by 4 bases, with 7 bases between. The germline CDR1 and CDR2 sequences are MNHEY and SVGAGI. CDR3 sequence reads: CASSYSISGNTIYF. The CDR3 coding sequence is TGTGCCAGCAGTTACTCGATAAGCGGAAACACCATATATTTT.

The gene calls are TRBV18 and TRBJ2-5, with D perhaps TRBD2 (5 bases). V shed 3 bases and J shed 0 bases, with 11 bases lying between them. CDR1 is KGHSH, CDR2 LQKENI, per germline. The CDR3 is made up of 15 amino acids. CDR3 in amino acids: CASSPPSRYQETQYF. The DNA of the CDR3 is TGTGCCAGCTCACCCCCTAGCAGGTACCAAGAGACCCAGTACTTC. The full variable domain, rest sourced from reference TRBV18 and TRBJ2-5, is NAGVMQNPRHLVRRRGQEARLRCSPMKGHSHVYWYRQLPEEGLKFMVYLQKENIIDESGMPKERFSAEFPKEGPSILRIQQVVRGDSAAYFCASSPPSRYQETQYFGPGTRLLVL.

This sequence joins TRBV18 and TRBJ1-1, with 7 positions matching TRBD1. Per the germline V gene, CDR1 is KGHSH and CDR2 is LQKENI. Trimming took 2 bases from V and 1 from J; bases not matched to a gene: 1. This CDR3 is 14 amino acids long. For the CDR3, the DNA is TGTGCCAGCTCACCAGGGACAGAGAACACTGAAGCTTTCTTT. Translated, it gives CASSPGTENTEAFF.

V and J are TRBV30 and TRBJ1-4; a weak D match, TRBD1 (5 bases). This CDR3 is built from 14 residues. Germline-derived CDR1 and CDR2 are GTSNPN and SVGIG (reference sequence). Deletions cut 4 bases from V and 6 bases from J, with 15 bases between. For the CDR3, the DNA is TGTGCCTGGAAAGAGGGACTCGGTCATGAAAAACTGTTTTTT. Its protein product is CAWKEGLGHEKLFF.

This chain connects TRBV11-3 to TRBJ2-7; D may be TRBD1 (6 bases). Germline V gene sequence: CDR1 SGHNT, CDR2 YENEEA. Trimming removed 5 bases from V and 3 bases from J, with 14 bases in between. CDR3 size: 14 residues. CDR3 coding DNA: TGTGCCAGCAGCCACGGACAGATTGTCTACGAGCAGTACTTC. Protein: CASSHGQIVYEQYF.

The V call is TRBV27, the J call TRBJ1-1; TRBD1 aligns across 12 bases. The CDR3 is 14 residues long. CDR1 and CDR2 from the germline V gene are MNHEY and SMNVEV (reference sequence). V lost 4 bases, J lost 12 bases, and 9 bases stayed unmatched. In DNA, the CDR3 is TGTGCCAGCAGTTCCCTGGGACAGGGGGCTAATACTTTCTTT. The encoded protein is CASSSLGQGANTFF.

The chain carries TRBV9 and TRBJ2-5; D uncertain. The CDR3 has 14 residues. Deletions cut 0 bases from V and 5 bases from J, with 11 bases between. Germline V gene sequence: CDR1 SGDLS, CDR2 YYNGEE. The CDR3 loop is CASSVGLVGETQYF. DNA of the CDR3: TGTGCCAGCAGCGTAGGGCTGGTCGGGGAGACCCAGTACTTC.

The gene calls are TRBV6-5 and TRBJ2-2; D is ambiguous. V lost 7 bases and J lost 5, with 8 bases in between. CDR1 and CDR2 from the germline V gene are MNHEY and SVGAGI. The CDR3 covers 12 residues. The CDR3 spells CASTGRTGELFF. In DNA form, the CDR3 reads TGTGCCAGCACCGGTAGAACCGGGGAGCTGTTTTTT.

To note about this clone: The sample contains more than one DNA sequence encoding this CDR3. The chain is built from TRBV6-5 and TRBJ1-5; maybe TRBD1 (6 bases). The V end was cut by 6 bases, the J end by 1 base, with 10 bases between. This CDR3 region has 14 residues. The germline V gene has CDR1 MNHEY and CDR2 SVGAGI. The CDR3 DNA follows: TGTGCCAGCAGGACTCAGGGGAGCAATCAGCCCCAGCATTTT. This translates into CASRTQGSNQPQHF.

The chain links TRBV6-5 to TRBJ2-3, with TRBD1 matching 9 bases. V was pared by 8 bases and J by 4 bases, with 4 bases of the junction left unmatched. The CDR3 is 13 amino acids. In germline, CDR1 is MNHEY, CDR2 SVGAGI. The CDR3 DNA is TGTGCCAGCGGGACAGGGCCCCCAGATACGCAGTATTTT. Translation: CASGTGPPDTQYF.

V and J are TRBV6-5 and TRBJ1-2; 9 positions agree with TRBD1. After removal of 2 bases from V and 8 bases from J, the junction contained 9 bases not matched to a gene. In germline, CDR1 is MNHEY, CDR2 SVGAGI. This CDR3 comprises 15 residues. CDR3 residues: CASSYPEGQGKGYTF. The CDR3, as DNA: TGTGCCAGCAGTTACCCCGAGGGACAGGGAAAAGGCTACACCTTC.

This clone was counted a few times. The gene calls are TRBV19 and TRBJ1-2; D ambiguous. The CDR3 length is 11 residues. Trimming shortened V by 1 base and J by 8 bases, and 5 bases separated the two germline ends. Per germline, CDR1 LNHDA and CDR2 SQIVND (reference sequence). CDR3 sequence (DNA): TGTGCCAGTAGTATAGGGCCCGGCTACACCTTC. Its protein is CASSIGPGYTF.

The chain carries TRBV18 and TRBJ1-3; unclear D gene. The CDR3 consists of 16 residues. Deletions cut 2 bases from V and 0 bases from J, with 11 bases between. CDR1 is KGHSH and CDR2 is LQKENI in the germline V gene. CDR3 coding DNA: TGTGCCAGCTCACCAGAAACTGAGAGCTCTGGAAACACCATATATTTT. Its translation is CASSPETESSGNTIYF.

The CDR3: CASSLTGGKQFF. The DNA for the CDR3 is TGTGCCAGCAGCCTAACAGGGGGAAAACAGTTCTTC. This chain uses TRBV11-2 with TRBJ2-1; 8 bases agree with TRBD1. CDR1 and CDR2 (germline): SGHAT, FQNNGV. J lost 13 bases, V lost 5 bases, and 7 bases had no gene match. The CDR3 sequence is 12 residues long.

This chain connects TRBV7-2 to TRBJ1-2; 8 positions agree with TRBD1. Unmatched junction bases numbered 2, after V lost 5 bases and J lost 3 bases. The CDR3 contains 13 residues. Germline CDR1 and CDR2: SGHTA and FQGNSA. The CDR3 nucleotides are TGTGCCAGCAGCCCGACAGGGGACTATGGCTACACCTTC. This gives the protein CASSPTGDYGYTF.